This entry describes one T cell receptor beta chain. These data are taken from a study of blood T cell repertoires in COVID-19. Across the whole study: Sites across the United States, Italy and Spain contributed samples from acute and convalescent COVID-19. Sources were T cells, B-cell-depleted T cells, or PBMCs; the material itself was cDNA or gDNA.

Original processing methods: Nucleated cell counts were estimated from reference gene primer amplification. The repertoire was sequenced with immunoSEQ multiplex PCR; TCRdb's copy has only in-frame clones and lacks some. That table is the source of V, J and clone size, and D and trimming were worked out from the DNA. Found here are about 91,000 clones, 87% of them singletons; the top ten hold roughly 4.3%. V was pared by 2 bases and J by 7 bases, with 1 base of the junction left unmatched. This CDR3 spans 13 amino acids. Germline CDR1 and CDR2: WSHSY and SAAADI. The V gene is TRBV10-2, the J gene TRBJ1-4; 7 positions match TRBD1. This clonotype originated in a man between 65 and 79 years old with acute or convalescent COVID-19. What was sequenced was peripheral blood. The DNA for the CDR3 is TGCGCCAGCAGTGAGGCAGGGGGTGAAAAACTGTTTTTT. This translates into CASSEAGGEKLFF.